This is a list of T cell receptor beta chains from one sample in a study of shared T cell receptors in the human thymus. Libraries were prepared by immunoSEQ multiplex PCR; TCRdb keeps only in-frame clonotypes and omits some of them. This table has almost 550,000 clones, about four fifths appearing once. These same records also appear under a second study, on human thymus T cells.

Sequenced input: thymocytes. These receptors were collected from a boy in the first two years of life with a congenital heart defect. CDR3s include the opening cysteine and the closing phenylalanine or tryptophan.

TRBV19,TRBJ2-7,CASSIDSPVYEQYF
TRBV21-1,TRBJ2-1,CASRKGTGAYNEQFF
TRBV11-3,TRBJ2-7,CASSPIPRDSTSYEQYF
TRBV4-2,TRBJ2-1,CASSQPGTSGEYNEQFF
TRBV4-1,TRBJ2-7,CASSPGSPYEQYF
TRBV28,TRBJ2-2,CASGSPNTGELFF
TRBV7-6,TRBJ1-4,CASSRKGQGGEKLFF
TRBV18,TRBJ2-2,CASTPGAGELFF
TRBV7-3,TRBJ2-2,CASSTAAHGELFF
TRBV11-2,TRBJ2-3,CTSGDRDTDTQYF
TRBV5-1,TRBJ2-7,CASSHISLRGVYEQYF
TRBV6-1,TRBJ2-5,CASVAGGQETQYF
TRBV6-1,TRBJ1-1,CATKTGTGGRSEAFF
TRBV25-1,TRBJ2-5,CASSDPGVGETQYF
TRBV10-3,TRBJ1-2,CAIRSGTGDGYTF
TRBV4-2,TRBJ2-7,CASSQDHWRAGAYEQYF
TRBV7-9,TRBJ2-7,CASSLGQGSATYEQYF
TRBV20-1,TRBJ2-1,CSAARGLRQFF
TRBV19,TRBJ2-3,CASSIEGREDRTDTQYF
TRBV30,TRBJ2-7,CAWRPQGSSYEQYF
TRBV14,-,CASSQDGVSTGSNYEQYF
TRBV19,TRBJ1-5,CASSISGGGDQPQHF
TRBV4-3,TRBJ2-3,CASSPRASGRGNTDTQYF
TRBV7-9,TRBJ2-2,CASSHCTGGELFF
TRBV5-1,TRBJ1-1,CASSLDGQGGTEAFF
TRBV4-1,TRBJ2-7,CASRPPGQGAYEQYF
TRBV6-9,TRBJ1-3,CASSYLIANSGNTIYF
TRBV7-9,TRBJ1-4,CASSLVSWEPTNEKLFF
TRBV7-9,TRBJ1-1,CASSGGQGGTEAFF
TRBV23-1,TRBJ2-7,CASSQSSGSYEQYF
TRBV28,TRBJ1-3,CASSVDRDSGNTIYF
TRBV27,TRBJ2-7,CASSANRKVSYEQYF
TRBV7-9,TRBJ2-3,CASSPVGGDTQYF